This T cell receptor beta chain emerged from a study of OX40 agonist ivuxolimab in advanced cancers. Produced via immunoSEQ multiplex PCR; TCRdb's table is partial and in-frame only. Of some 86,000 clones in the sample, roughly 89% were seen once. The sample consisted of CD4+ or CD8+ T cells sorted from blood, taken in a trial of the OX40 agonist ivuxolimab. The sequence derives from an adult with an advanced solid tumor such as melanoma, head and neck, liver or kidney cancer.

CDR3 region: CASTPEQGSYGYTF. In nucleotides, the CDR3 is TGTGCCAGCACCCCGGAACAGGGATCCTATGGCTACACCTTC. The chain links TRBV6-5 to TRBJ1-2; perhaps TRBD1 as D (6 bases). Trimming stripped 7 bases from V and 4 bases from J, with 16 bases between. Germline V lookup: CDR1 MNHEY, CDR2 SVGAGI. This CDR3 is built from 14 residues.